This T cell receptor beta chain was retrieved from a study of blood T cell repertoires in COVID-19 (TCRdb year 2020). With respect to the entire study: Samples covering the acute and convalescent phases of COVID-19 were provided by collaborators in the United States, Italy and Spain. The dataset comprised deeply sampled blood TCRbeta repertoires from subjects exposed to, actively infected with, or recovered from COVID-19. The sample metadata nearly always contained a de-identified subject ID, COVID-19 status, age in years and sex. Samples were obtained from the ongoing ImmuneRACE study (first 160 participants) and from approximately 1,200 subjects provided by 6 global collaborators. The prospective study material was composed of cDNA or gDNA derived from T cells, B-cell-depleted T cells, or PBMCs. HLA class I and class II types, where available, came from metadata supplied by the sample provider rather than from assay-based typing. The repertoires were released in a freely available public database intended as a resource for research on the immune response to SARS-CoV-2.

The germline V gene (reference sequence) yields LNHNV for CDR1 and YYDKDF for CDR2. Trimming removed 0 bases from V and 9 bases from J, leaving 6 bases between the germline ends. The CDR3 starts with the cysteine, ends with the phenylalanine, and has 13 residues. The read is trimmed to its CDR3 DNA, 39 bases read in frame from base 1. The immunoSEQ Assay, a bias-controlled multiplex PCR, was used to amplify TCRbeta CDR3 regions from genomic DNA. The paper's processing steps were these. The number of nucleated cells in each sample was estimated from the amplification of reference gene primers within the assay. To quantify the absolute abundance of each unique TCRbeta CDR3 rearrangement, sequence reads were collapsed and filtered. Productive Simpson clonality was computed per sample as the square root of Simpson's diversity index over productive rearrangements. Held by TCRdb, this immuneACCESS table contains in-frame sequences only and omits some clones. Under half of the omission traces to an unresolved V gene where checked; the cause of the rest is unknown. V and J calls and clone size are given by that table; D and trimming were obtained from the DNA. The sample data list about 400,000 clones, and approximately 86% of these were observed just once. The ten largest clones capture just over 7% of the sample.

Worth noting for this clone: Its antigen is unknown. Base qualities were left out, and no much larger clone turns up one base away.

One collaborating source in Seattle enrolled patients while the patients were actively infected and followed the patients over time throughout the course of disease. Whole blood was collected in K2EDTA tubes by collaborating institutions according to the institutions' own protocols. For TCRbeta analysis, collaborators shipped samples in one of three forms: frozen whole blood, isolated PBMCs, or DNA extracted from either of those sample types. What the research found in general, with its limitations: The amount of clinical and demographic metadata varied by source and participant and was provided uncurated.

The sample was peripheral blood. This TCR derives from a woman aged 55-75 years with COVID-19, enrolled during active disease. The chain couples TRBV15 to TRBJ1-6; no D gene call is confident. This receptor carries the CDR3 CATSREIVSPLHF. At the DNA level, the sequence is TGTGCCACCAGCAGAGAAATCGTTTCACCCCTCCACTTT.